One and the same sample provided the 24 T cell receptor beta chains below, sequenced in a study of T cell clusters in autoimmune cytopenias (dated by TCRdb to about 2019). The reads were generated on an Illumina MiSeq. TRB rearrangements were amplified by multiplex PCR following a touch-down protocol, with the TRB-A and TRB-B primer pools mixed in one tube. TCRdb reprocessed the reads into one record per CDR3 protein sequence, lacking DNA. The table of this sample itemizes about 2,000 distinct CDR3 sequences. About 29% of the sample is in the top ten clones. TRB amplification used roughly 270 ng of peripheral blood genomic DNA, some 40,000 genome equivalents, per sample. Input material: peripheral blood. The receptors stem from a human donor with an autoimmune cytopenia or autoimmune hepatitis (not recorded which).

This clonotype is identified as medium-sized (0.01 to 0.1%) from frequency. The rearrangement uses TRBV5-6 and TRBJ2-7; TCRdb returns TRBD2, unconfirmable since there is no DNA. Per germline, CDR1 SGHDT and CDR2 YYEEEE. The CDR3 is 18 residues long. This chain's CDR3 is CASSFVLTSSGSTYEQYF.

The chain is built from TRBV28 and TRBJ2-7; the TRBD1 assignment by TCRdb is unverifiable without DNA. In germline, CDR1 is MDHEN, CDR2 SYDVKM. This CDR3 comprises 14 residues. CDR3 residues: CASLTGQGPYEQYF.

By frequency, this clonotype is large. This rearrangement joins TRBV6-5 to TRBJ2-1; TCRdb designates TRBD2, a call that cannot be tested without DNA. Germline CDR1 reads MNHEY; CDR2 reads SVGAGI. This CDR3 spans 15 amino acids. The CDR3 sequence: CASRPRLAGAQAGFF.

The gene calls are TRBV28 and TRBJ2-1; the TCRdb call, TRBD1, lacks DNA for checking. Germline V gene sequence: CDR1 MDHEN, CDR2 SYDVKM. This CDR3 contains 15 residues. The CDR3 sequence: CASMTPGPYYNEQFF.

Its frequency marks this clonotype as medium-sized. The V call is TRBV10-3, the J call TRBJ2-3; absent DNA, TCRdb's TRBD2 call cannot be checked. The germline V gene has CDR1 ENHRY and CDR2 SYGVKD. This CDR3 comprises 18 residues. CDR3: CAISERGLAGAGPDTQYF.

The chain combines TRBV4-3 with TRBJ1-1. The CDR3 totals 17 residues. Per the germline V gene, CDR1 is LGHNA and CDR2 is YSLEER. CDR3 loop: CASSQDRSGDVNTEAFF.

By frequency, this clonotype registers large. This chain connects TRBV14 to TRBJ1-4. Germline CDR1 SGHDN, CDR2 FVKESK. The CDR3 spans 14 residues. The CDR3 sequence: CASSPYRDPEKLFF.

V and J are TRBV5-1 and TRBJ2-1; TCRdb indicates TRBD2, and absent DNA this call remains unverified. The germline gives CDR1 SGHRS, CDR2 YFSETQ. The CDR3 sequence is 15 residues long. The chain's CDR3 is CASSPLAGGGNEQFF.

The chain's CDR3 is CARSLRGPTTNEKLFF. This rearrangement joins TRBV5-3 to TRBJ1-4; TCRdb proposes TRBD1, but this gene call is untestable without DNA. TRBV5-3 has ORF status, its function being uncertain. The CDR3 is 16 residues long.

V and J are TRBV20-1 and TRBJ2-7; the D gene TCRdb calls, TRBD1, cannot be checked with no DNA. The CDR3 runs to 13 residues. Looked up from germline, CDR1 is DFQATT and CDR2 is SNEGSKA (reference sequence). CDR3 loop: CSVRGTGTYEQYF.

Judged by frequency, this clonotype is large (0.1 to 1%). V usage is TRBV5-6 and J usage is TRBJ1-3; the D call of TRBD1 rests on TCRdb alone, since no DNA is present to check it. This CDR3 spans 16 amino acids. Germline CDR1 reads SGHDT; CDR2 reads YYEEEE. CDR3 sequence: CASSFGQGALGNTIYF.

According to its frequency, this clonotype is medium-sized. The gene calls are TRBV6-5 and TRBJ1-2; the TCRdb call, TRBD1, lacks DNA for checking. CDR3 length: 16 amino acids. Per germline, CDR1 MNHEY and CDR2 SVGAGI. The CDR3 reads CASSSTTGTGKNGYTF.

The CDR3 spells CASSLGRSRDRGYEQYF. This chain joins TRBV7-9 and TRBJ2-7; TCRdb's D call of TRBD1 is untestable without DNA. Germline assignment: CDR1 SEHNR and CDR2 FQNEAQ (reference sequence). CDR3 length: 17 residues.

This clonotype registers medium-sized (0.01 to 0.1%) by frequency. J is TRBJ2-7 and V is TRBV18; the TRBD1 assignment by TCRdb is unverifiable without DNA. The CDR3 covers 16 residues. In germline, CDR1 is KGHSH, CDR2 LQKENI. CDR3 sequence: CASSPSGGGISYEQYF.

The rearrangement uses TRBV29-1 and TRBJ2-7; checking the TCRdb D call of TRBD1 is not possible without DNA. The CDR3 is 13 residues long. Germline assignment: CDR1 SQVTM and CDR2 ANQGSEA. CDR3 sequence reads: CSVERGRRHEQYF.

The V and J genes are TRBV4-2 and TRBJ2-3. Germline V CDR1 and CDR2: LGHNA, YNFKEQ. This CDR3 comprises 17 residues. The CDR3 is CASSQDVGSSRTDTQYF.

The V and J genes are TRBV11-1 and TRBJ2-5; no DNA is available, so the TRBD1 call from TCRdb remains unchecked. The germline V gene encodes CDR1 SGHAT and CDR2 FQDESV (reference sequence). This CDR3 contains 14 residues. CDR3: CASSTQGAGETQYF.

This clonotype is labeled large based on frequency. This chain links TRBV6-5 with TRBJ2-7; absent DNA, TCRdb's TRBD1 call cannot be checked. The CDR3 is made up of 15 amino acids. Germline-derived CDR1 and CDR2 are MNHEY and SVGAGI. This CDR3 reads CATSGIHQGVGEQYF.

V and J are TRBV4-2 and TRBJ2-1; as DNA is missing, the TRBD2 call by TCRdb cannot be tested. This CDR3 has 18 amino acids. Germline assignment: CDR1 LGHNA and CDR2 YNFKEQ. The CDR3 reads CASSPGTSGRGSYNEQFF.

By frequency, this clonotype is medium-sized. CDR3 protein: CASSSTSSYYNEQFF. The chain combines TRBV12-3 or TRBV12-4 with TRBJ2-1; absent DNA, TCRdb's TRBD2 call cannot be checked. There are 15 residues in the CDR3.

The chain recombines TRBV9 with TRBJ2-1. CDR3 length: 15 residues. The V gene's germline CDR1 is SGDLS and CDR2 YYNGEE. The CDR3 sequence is CASSVGGITYNEQFF.

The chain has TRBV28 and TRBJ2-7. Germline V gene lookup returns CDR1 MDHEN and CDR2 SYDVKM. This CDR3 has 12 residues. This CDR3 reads CASSLWGYEQYF.

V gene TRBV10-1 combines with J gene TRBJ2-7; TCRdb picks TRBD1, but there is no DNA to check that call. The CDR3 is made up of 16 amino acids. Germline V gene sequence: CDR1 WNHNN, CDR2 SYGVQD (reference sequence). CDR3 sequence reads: CASRPTSGTESYEQYF.

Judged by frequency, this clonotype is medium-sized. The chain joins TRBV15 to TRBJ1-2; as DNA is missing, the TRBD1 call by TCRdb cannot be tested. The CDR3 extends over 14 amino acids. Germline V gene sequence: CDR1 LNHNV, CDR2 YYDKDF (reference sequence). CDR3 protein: CATSYDRGPGGYTF.